Listed below are T cell receptor beta chains from one sample, sequenced in a study of beta chain features in type 1 diabetes. TCRdb's copy holds only in-frame clones and misses some; the assay was immunoSEQ multiplex PCR. The sample holds roughly 450,000 clones, roughly 13% seen once. Specimen: naive CD4+ T cells from blood. These receptors all stem from a man aged 25 to 40 in good health. Each CDR3 is given with its conserved first and last residue. D genes are given only for firm matches. Size values are once, few and many counts, or a class for expanded clones, and some rows have none.

>TRBJ2-1|.|TRBV7-2|TRBD1
CASSLASTGAQLFYEQFF
TGTGCCAGCAGCTTAGCTAGTACAGGGGCGCAGCTTTTCTATGAGCAGTTCTTC
>TRBJ1-1|.|TRBV18|TRBD1
CASSPAQGAIEAFF
TGTGCCAGCTCACCAGCACAGGGGGCTATTGAAGCTTTCTTT
>TRBJ2-7|.|TRBV6-5|TRBD1
CASSYSMGQPYEQYF
TGTGCCAGCAGTTACTCGATGGGACAGCCCTACGAGCAGTACTTC
>TRBJ2-1|few|TRBV6-1|TRBD2
CASSDPSGGLYNEQFF
TGTGCCAGCAGTGACCCTAGCGGGGGTCTTTACAATGAGCAGTTCTTC
>TRBJ1-6|few|TRBV6-1|TRBD1
CASSEAGQANSPLHF
TGTGCCAGCAGTGAAGCTGGACAGGCGAATTCACCCCTCCACTTT
>TRBJ2-1|.|TRBV30|TRBD2
CAWKGVSGGEQFF
TGTGCCTGGAAAGGCGTTAGCGGGGGTGAGCAGTTCTTC
>TRBJ2-1|few|TRBV4-1|TRBD2
CASSQGLAVGHNEQFF
TGCGCCAGCAGCCAAGGACTAGCGGTAGGCCACAATGAGCAGTTCTTC
>TRBJ2-1|few|TRBV5-4|TRBD2
CASSWRGANEQFF
TGTGCCAGCAGTTGGCGGGGGGCGAATGAGCAGTTCTTC
>TRBJ2-5|few|TRBV28|.
CASSLLGVGQETQYF
TGTGCCAGCAGTTTATTGGGTGTAGGGCAAGAGACCCAGTACTTC
>TRBJ2-6|.|TRBV7-2|.
CASSLAGGANVLTF
TGTGCCAGCAGCTTGGCTGGTGGGGCCAACGTCCTGACTTTC
>TRBJ1-2|few|TRBV19|.
CASSISTDYGYTF
TGTGCCAGTAGTATTTCTACTGACTATGGCTACACCTTC
>TRBJ1-6|few|TRBV30|.
CLNNSPLHF
TGCCTAAATAATTCACCCCTCCACTTT
>TRBJ1-1|.|TRBV6-6|.
CASSYGTGLDTEAFF
TGTGCCAGCAGTTACGGAACAGGGTTAGACACTGAAGCTTTCTTT
>TRBJ2-3|few|TRBV7-2|.
CASSRDGPTDTQYF
TGTGCCAGCAGCCGTGACGGGCCCACAGATACGCAGTATTTT
>TRBJ2-5|few|TRBV11-2|.
CASSLRPRETQYF
TGTGCCAGCAGCTTACGTCCACGTGAGACCCAGTACTTC
>TRBJ1-5|few|TRBV15|.
CATSSHKNQPQHF
TGTGCCACCAGCAGTCACAAAAATCAGCCCCAGCATTTT
>TRBJ1-2|.|TRBV7-2|TRBD1
CASSTDRTGSIGYTF
TGTGCCAGCAGCACCGATCGGACAGGGTCTATCGGCTACACCTTC
>TRBJ1-1|few|TRBV30|.
CAWSPKAGNTEAFF
TGTGCCTGGAGTCCCAAAGCCGGGAACACTGAAGCTTTCTTT
>TRBJ2-1|.|TRBV9|.
CASSGEGGVSYNEQFF
TGTGCCAGCAGCGGCGAAGGGGGAGTCTCTTACAATGAGCAGTTCTTC
>TRBJ2-5|few|TRBV14|.
CASSQRSAETQYF
TGTGCCAGCAGCCAGCGATCCGCGGAGACCCAGTACTTC
>TRBJ2-1|.|TRBV19|.
CASSSSRARRDEQFF
TGTGCCAGTAGCTCCTCTCGAGCGCGCCGTGATGAGCAGTTCTTC
>TRBJ2-1|.|TRBV5-4|TRBD2
CASSREREAYNEQFF
TGTGCCAGCAGCCGAGAGCGGGAGGCCTACAATGAGCAGTTCTTC
>TRBJ2-2|few|TRBV6-5|.
CASTRGTGELFF
TGTGCCAGCACTAGAGGCACCGGGGAGCTGTTTTTT
>TRBJ1-2|.|TRBV30|.
CAWTPVRRGINYGYTF
TGTGCCTGGACTCCAGTCCGCCGGGGCATTAACTATGGCTACACCTTC
>TRBJ2-7|.|TRBV14|.
CASSLGVSEQYF
TGTGCCAGCAGCCTTGGGGTTAGCGAGCAGTACTTC